These 13 T cell receptor beta chains were sequenced from one sample in a study of early T cells in non-severe SARS-CoV-2 infection. From the 5' RACE reads, TCRdb called clonotypes with MiXCR, one entry per CDR3 protein. Here the sample spans tens of thousands of distinct CDR3 sequences, over 10% being singletons. The source material was whole blood, sampled at baseline. The receptors come from an adult who was a healthcare worker with PCR-confirmed SARS-CoV-2 infection or an uninfected control (not recorded which).

The chain has TRBV5-1 and TRBJ2-7; 9 bases agree with TRBD1. V lost 4 bases to trimming and J lost 1 base; unmatched junction nucleotides: 6. In germline, CDR1 is SGHRS, CDR2 YFSETQ. This CDR3 contains 15 residues. The CDR3 protein is CASSVRGTGSYEQYF. Written as DNA, the CDR3 is TGCGCCAGCAGCGTCCGCGGGACAGGGTCCTACGAGCAGTACTTC.

The chain recombines TRBV7-8 with TRBJ2-3; perhaps D is TRBD1 or TRBD2 (5 bases each). The CDR3 length is 12 residues. V lost 5 bases to trimming and J lost 6 bases, with 9 bases between them. Germline V gives CDR1 SGHVS, CDR2 FQNEAQ. CDR3: CASSIWGDTQYF. The CDR3, as DNA: TGTGCCAGCAGCATCTGGGGGGATACGCAGTATTTT. The whole variable domain, filled in from reference TRBV7-8 and TRBJ2-3, reads GAGVSQSPRYKVAKRGQDVALRCDPISGHVSLFWYQQALGQGPEFLTYFQNEAQLDKSGLPSDRFFAERPEGSVSTLKIQRTQQEDSAVYLCASSIWGDTQYFGPGTRLTVL.

The chain carries TRBV27 and TRBJ2-3, with 8 nucleotides matching TRBD1. Looked up from germline, CDR1 is MNHEY and CDR2 is SMNVEV (reference sequence). The CDR3 length is 17 residues. The ends lost 7 bases at V and 0 bases at J; junction bases unmatched: 12. This CDR3 reads CASKRTGMIISTDTQYF. For the CDR3, the DNA is TGTGCCAGCAAACGGACAGGGATGATCATTAGCACAGATACGCAGTATTTT.

The chain has TRBV6-5 and TRBJ1-1; no clear D. The V and J ends lost 7 bases and 7 bases respectively, with 10 bases between them. This CDR3 is 11 amino acids long. CDR1 is MNHEY, CDR2 SVGAGI, per germline. The CDR3 loop is CASIAGVEAFF. The CDR3 DNA is TGTGCCAGCATTGCGGGCGTTGAAGCTTTCTTT.

The CDR3 DNA is TGTGCCAGCAGCTTGGACTCGGCAGGGCATGAAAAACTGTTTTTT. Its protein product is CASSLDSAGHEKLFF. The chain combines TRBV5-4 with TRBJ1-4; tentatively, D is TRBD1 (5 bases). Germline V gives CDR1 SGHNT, CDR2 YYREEE (reference sequence). The CDR3 extends over 15 amino acids. The germline V and J ends were trimmed by 0 bases and 6 bases, with 12 bases remaining between them. The complete variable domain, with remaining parts taken from reference TRBV5-4 and TRBJ1-4, reads ETGVTQSPTHLIKTRGQQVTLRCSSQSGHNTVSWYQQALGQGPQFIFQYYREEENGRGNFPPRFSGLQFPNYSSELNVNALELDDSALYLCASSLDSAGHEKLFFGSGTQLSVL.

In this sample, this clonotype turned up many times. The chain is built from TRBV5-6 and TRBJ1-1; 8 bases are a match to TRBD1. V lost 5 bases and J lost 1; bases outside the gene matches: 4. Looked up from germline, CDR1 is SGHDT and CDR2 is YYEEEE. The CDR3 is 14 residues long. Here the CDR3 DNA reads TGTGCCAGCAGAGCCGGGACAGGGAACACTGAAGCTTTCTTT. Encoded protein: CASRAGTGNTEAFF.

The chain recombines TRBV7-9 with TRBJ1-6, with a weak D call TRBD1 (6 bases). V was shortened by 5 bases and J by 7 bases, with 21 bases between the two germline ends. The CDR3 totals 17 residues. CDR1 and CDR2 (germline): SEHNR, FQNEAQ (reference sequence). The CDR3 DNA is TGTGCCAGCAGCCCTGGGGGCCGGGCCCGGGGGAATTCACCCCTCCACTTT. Its protein is CASSPGGRARGNSPLHF.

In its sample, this clonotype was seen many times. This CDR3 reads CASSPTGYTEAFF. The CDR3 bases are TGTGCCAGTAGTCCAACAGGGTACACTGAAGCTTTCTTT. This chain uses TRBV19 with TRBJ1-1; possibly TRBD1 for D (6 bases). The CDR3 has 13 residues. Germline loops: CDR1 LNHDA, CDR2 SQIVND (reference sequence). The V end was cut by 5 bases, the J end by 3 bases, with 10 bases between.

This clonotype was recorded at least ten times. The chain combines TRBV20-1 with TRBJ2-2; D not certain. V shed 5 bases and J shed 8 bases, with 9 bases lying between them. There are 11 residues in the CDR3. CDR1 and CDR2 from the germline V gene are DFQATT and SNEGSKA (reference sequence). This chain's CDR3 is CSAGRSGELFF. The DNA for the CDR3 is TGCAGTGCTGGCCGATCAGGGGAGCTGTTTTTT.

This rearrangement joins TRBV6-2 or TRBV6-3 to TRBJ1-2, with D perhaps matching TRBD1 (5 bases). Between the trimmed V and J ends, which lost 6 bases and 3 bases, there was a span of 11 bases. The CDR3 consists of 13 residues. Germline CDR1 reads MNHEY; CDR2 reads SVGEGT. The CDR3 region is CASRPTEYYGYTF. The CDR3 coding sequence is TGTGCCAGCAGACCGACAGAATACTATGGCTACACCTTC.

This rearrangement joins TRBV11-2 to TRBJ2-3; TRBD2 matches 12 bases. J was trimmed by 2 bases and V by 3 bases; bases with no gene match: 3. The CDR3 spans 16 residues. CDR1 and CDR2 from the germline V gene are SGHAT and FQNNGV. CDR3 nucleotide sequence: TGTGCCAGCAGCTTTGGACTAGCGGGGTACACAGATACGCAGTATTTT. Its protein product is CASSFGLAGYTDTQYF.

The V gene is TRBV15, the J gene TRBJ2-5, with 7 bases aligning to TRBD1. The CDR3 covers 16 residues. Germline V gene sequence: CDR1 LNHNV, CDR2 YYDKDF (reference sequence). V dropped 0 bases and J dropped 5; count of bases not matched to a gene: 9. The CDR3 spells CATSRDNRGRRETQYF. Here the CDR3 DNA reads TGTGCCACCAGCAGAGATAATAGGGGGCGCCGGGAGACCCAGTACTTC.

The rearrangement joins TRBV7-2 to TRBJ1-6; no clear D gene. CDR3 length: 12 amino acids. Trimming stripped 3 bases from V and 6 bases from J, with 3 bases between. CDR1 and CDR2 (germline): SGHTA, FQGNSA. CDR3 protein: CASSFLNSPLHF. The CDR3 DNA is TGTGCCAGCAGCTTCCTTAATTCACCCCTCCACTTT.